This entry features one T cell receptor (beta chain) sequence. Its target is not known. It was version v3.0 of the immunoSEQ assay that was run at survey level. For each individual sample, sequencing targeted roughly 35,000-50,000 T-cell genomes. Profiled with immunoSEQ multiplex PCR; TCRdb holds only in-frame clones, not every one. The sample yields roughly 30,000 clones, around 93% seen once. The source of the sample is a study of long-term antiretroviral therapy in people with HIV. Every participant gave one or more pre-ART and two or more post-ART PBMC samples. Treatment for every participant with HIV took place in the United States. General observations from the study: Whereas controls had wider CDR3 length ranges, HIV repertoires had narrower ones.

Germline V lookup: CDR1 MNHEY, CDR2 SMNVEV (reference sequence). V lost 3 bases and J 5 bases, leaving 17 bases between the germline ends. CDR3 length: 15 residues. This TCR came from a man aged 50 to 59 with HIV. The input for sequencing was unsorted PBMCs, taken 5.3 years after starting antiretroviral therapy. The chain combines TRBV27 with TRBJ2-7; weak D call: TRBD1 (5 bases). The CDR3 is CASSLVGAALNEQYF. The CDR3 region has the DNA TGTGCCAGCAGTTTGGTAGGGGCCGCTTTAAACGAGCAGTACTTC.